These 21 T cell receptor beta chains were sequenced from one sample in a study of shared clonotypes between healthy human individuals. Assay: immunoSEQ multiplex PCR; the TCRdb copy retains only in-frame clones and omits some. The sample shows about 480,000 clones, approximately 79% of them seen only once. Sequencing used PBMCs. All receptors derive from a woman aged 40 to 50 in good health. Some clones in this sample may be carry-over from other donors' samples.

This chain joins TRBV4-2 and TRBJ2-7; TRBD2 aligns across 8 bases. Germline trimming cut 1 base from V and 6 bases from J; bases unmatched to any gene: 8. Germline V CDR1 and CDR2: LGHNA, YNFKEQ. CDR3 size: 15 residues. CDR3 nucleotide sequence: TGTGCCAGCAGCCAAGTAAGAGCGGGAGTGGGCGAGCAGTACTTC. Encoded protein: CASSQVRAGVGEQYF.

This sequence joins TRBV12-5 and TRBJ2-1, with D tentatively TRBD2 (6 bases). CDR3 length equals 16 residues. Germline CDR1 is LGHNT and CDR2 is FRNRAP. The V gene lost 9 bases and the J gene lost 1 base, with 19 bases spanning the gap. The CDR3 sequence: CASGRGGIGSYNEQFF. CDR3 DNA sequence: TGTGCTAGCGGCCGCGGAGGGATTGGGTCCTACAATGAGCAGTTCTTC.

As to this clone: Other DNA variants within this sample encode the same CDR3. The rearrangement links TRBV5-1 to TRBJ1-1, with D perhaps matching TRBD1 (6 bases). Germline values: CDR1 SGHRS, CDR2 YFSETQ. CDR3 size: 13 residues. With 4 bases removed from V and 1 base from J, the gap between germline ends came to 8 bases. The CDR3 DNA sequence: TGCGCCAGCAGCGGACAGTCGAACACTGAAGCTTTCTTT. Protein: CASSGQSNTEAFF. Full variable domain (remainder filled in from reference TRBV5-1 and TRBJ1-1): KAGVTQTPRYLIKTRGQQVTLSCSPISGHRSVSWYQQTPGQGLQFLFEYFSETQRNKGNFPGRFSGRQFSNSRSEMNVSTLELGDSALYLCASSGQSNTEAFFGQGTRLTVV.

The gene calls are TRBV9 and TRBJ2-3; D is perhaps TRBD1 or TRBD2 (5 bases each). Germline CDR1 SGDLS, CDR2 YYNGEE. V gave up 0 bases and J gave up 6 bases, with 11 bases separating them. This CDR3 has 14 residues. DNA of the CDR3: TGTGCCAGCAGCGTAGGGGACCCGGAGGATACGCAGTATTTT. Translating gives CASSVGDPEDTQYF.

This clone was seen only a few times. The CDR3, as DNA: TGTGCCAGCAGTTACTCGCTGGCAGGGGATGGCTACACCTTC. It encodes CASSYSLAGDGYTF. This chain uses TRBV6-5 with TRBJ1-2; D is possibly TRBD1 (6 bases). Germline CDR1 reads MNHEY; CDR2 reads SVGAGI. The CDR3 consists of 14 residues. V was trimmed by 0 bases and J by 6 bases, leaving 11 bases between them.

The rearrangement joins TRBV10-3 to TRBJ2-5; 7 bases map to TRBD1. The V gene's germline CDR1 is ENHRY and CDR2 SYGVKD. Unmatched junction bases numbered 18, after V lost 4 bases and J lost 4 bases. The CDR3 length is 18 residues. The CDR3 loop is CAISGCVFVQGVRETQYF. In DNA form, the CDR3 reads TGTGCCATCAGTGGATGTGTTTTCGTGCAGGGGGTAAGAGAGACCCAGTACTTC.

The gene calls are TRBV11-2 and TRBJ2-7; D not resolved. The length of the CDR3 is 15 residues. The germline V and J ends were trimmed by 4 bases and 1 base, with 14 bases remaining between them. Germline-derived CDR1 and CDR2 are SGHAT and FQNNGV. Written as DNA, the CDR3 is TGTGCCAGCAGCTCGGACCCAAGTCAGTCCTACGAGCAGTACTTC. This translates into CASSSDPSQSYEQYF.

To note about this clone: The junction shows a germline mismatch at one end, possibly a read error. The chain joins TRBV6-4 to TRBJ2-2; possibly TRBD2 for D (5 bases). The CDR3 is made up of 12 amino acids. Looked up from germline, CDR1 is MRHNA and CDR2 is SNTAGT. The CDR3 DNA is TGTGCCAGCAGTGCCATAGACCGGGGAGCTGTTTTT. It codes for CASSAIDRGAVF.

This clone came up a few times. The same CDR3 arises from other DNA sequences in this sample as well. The rearrangement uses TRBV5-1 and TRBJ1-2; D not certain. V was cut by 0 bases and J by 4 bases, with 4 bases left in between. CDR3 size: 12 residues. Per the germline V gene, CDR1 is SGHRS and CDR2 is YFSETQ. The CDR3 nucleotides are TGCGCCAGCAGCTTGGATAGCTATGGCTACACCTTC. Its translation is CASSLDSYGYTF.

V usage is TRBV7-2 and J usage is TRBJ2-2; D not certain. V was clipped by 2 bases and J by 4 bases, with 5 bases between them. This CDR3 contains 13 residues. The germline V gene encodes CDR1 SGHTA and CDR2 FQGNSA. CDR3 in amino acids: CASSLFSTGELFF. As DNA, the CDR3 is TGTGCCAGCAGCTTATTTAGCACCGGGGAGCTGTTTTTT.

The chain carries TRBV6-5 and TRBJ2-7, with 9 nucleotides matching TRBD1. The CDR3 extends over 13 amino acids. Germline CDR1 and CDR2: MNHEY and SVGAGI. V lost 2 bases to trimming and J lost 6 bases; unmatched junction nucleotides: 2. The DNA of the CDR3 is TGTGCCAGCAGTTACGGGACAGGGAGCGAGCAGTACTTC. Encoded protein: CASSYGTGSEQYF.

As DNA, the CDR3 is TGTGCCAGCAGCTTCCTATTAGCGGGAGGGCTCTACGAGCAGTACTTC. This sequence encodes CASSFLLAGGLYEQYF. The chain employs TRBV5-8 and TRBJ2-7, with 11 bases that match TRBD2. The CDR3 is 16 residues long. V was pared by 2 bases and J by 3 bases, with 7 bases of the junction left unmatched. Germline V lookup: CDR1 SGHTS, CDR2 YDEGEE.

The chain joins TRBV10-1 to TRBJ2-7; 7 nucleotides match TRBD2. J gave up 2 bases and V 6 bases, and 4 bases lay outside the gene matches. The CDR3 runs to 13 residues. Germline V gives CDR1 WNHNN, CDR2 SYGVQD (reference sequence). The DNA for the CDR3 is TGCGCCAGCAGCCCTAGCGGTACCTACGAGCAGTACTTC. It is translated as CASSPSGTYEQYF.

The genes are TRBV28 and TRBJ2-7; D uncertain. This CDR3 region has 12 residues. The germline V gene encodes CDR1 MDHEN and CDR2 SYDVKM. The germline V and J ends were trimmed by 8 bases and 4 bases, with 12 bases remaining between them. CDR3 residues: CASSAQVYEQYF. CDR3 in DNA: TGTGCCAGCTCCGCCCAAGTTTACGAGCAGTACTTC.

This clone was observed a few times. V and J are TRBV5-6 and TRBJ2-1; the match to TRBD2 covers 9 bases. Trimming at V came to 4 bases and at J to 0 bases, leaving 8 bases not matched to a gene. Germline V gives CDR1 SGHDT, CDR2 YYEEEE. The CDR3 spans 17 residues. CDR3 sequence: CASSQGLALSSYNEQFF. CDR3 bases: TGTGCCAGCAGCCAGGGACTAGCACTGAGCTCCTACAATGAGCAGTTCTTC.

For this clone: The germline gene is not matched at one end of the junction; a read error may be the cause. V is TRBV28 and J is TRBJ1-2; TRBD1 aligns across 9 bases. Germline lookup yields CDR1 MDHEN and CDR2 SYDVKM. CDR3 size: 17 residues. CDR3 in DNA: TGTGCCAGCAGCTTATGGCGGCAAACAGGGGGCAGCTATGGCTACACCTTC. Translated, it gives CASSLWRQTGGSYGYTF.

The V gene is TRBV7-9, the J gene TRBJ2-5; D gene unclear. The CDR3 length is 13 residues. V shed 5 bases and J shed 4 bases, with 11 bases lying between them. Germline lookup yields CDR1 SEHNR and CDR2 FQNEAQ (reference sequence). As DNA, the CDR3 is TGTGCCAGCAGCCACGTCCAGTTAGAGACCCAGTACTTC. It encodes CASSHVQLETQYF. Full variable domain (missing parts from reference TRBV7-9 and TRBJ2-5): DTGVSQNPRHKITKRGQNVTFRCDPISEHNRLYWYRQTLGQGPEFLTYFQNEAQLEKSRLLSDRFSAERPKGSFSTLEIQRTEQGDSAMYLCASSHVQLETQYFGPGTRLLVL.

This clone was counted only a few times. The genes are TRBV4-2 and TRBJ2-2; D call uncertain. The length of the CDR3 is 14 residues. Germline V gives CDR1 LGHNA, CDR2 YNFKEQ. Trimming pared 0 bases from V and 3 bases from J, leaving 5 bases between. The CDR3 coding sequence is TGTGCCAGCAGCCAAGAGACTTACACCGGGGAGCTGTTTTTT. It translates to CASSQETYTGELFF.

The genes are TRBV9 and TRBJ1-1; D is perhaps TRBD1 (6 bases). The CDR3 runs 15 residues. V was trimmed by 1 base and J by 1 base, leaving 11 bases between them. Germline CDR1 reads SGDLS; CDR2 reads YYNGEE. CDR3 residues: CASSVITGWNTEAFF. The CDR3 DNA sequence: TGTGCCAGCAGCGTAATTACAGGGTGGAACACTGAAGCTTTCTTT.

The chain joins TRBV11-1 to TRBJ2-1; 11 bases fit TRBD2. CDR3 length: 15 residues. The ends lost 5 bases at V and 8 bases at J; junction bases unmatched: 8. Looked up from germline, CDR1 is SGHAT and CDR2 is FQDESV (reference sequence). The DNA of the CDR3 is TGTGCCAGCAGCGCTTTAGCGGGAGGGCTCTATGAGCAGTTCTTC. It yields the protein CASSALAGGLYEQFF.

This clone occurred a few times. V is TRBV28 and J is TRBJ2-7, with 14 bases aligning to TRBD2. The V gene's germline CDR1 is MDHEN and CDR2 SYDVKM. Losses at the gene ends were 4 bases for V and 5 bases for J; bases not matched to a gene: 22. The CDR3 runs to 21 residues. CDR3 loop: CASSYPSTTSGRALSVDEQYF. CDR3 DNA sequence: TGTGCCAGCAGTTACCCATCAACGACTAGCGGGAGGGCACTATCTGTGGACGAGCAGTACTTC.